The 28 T cell receptor beta chains presented below share a single source sample, sequenced in a study of control samples from healthy donors and cancer patients. The assay was immunoSEQ multiplex PCR, and TCRdb's table has in-frame clones only and misses some. The table includes over 150,000 clones, about 91% detected once. The sample taken for sequencing was blood. The receptors originated from a woman aged 40 to 50 in good health.

The rearrangement uses TRBV14 and TRBJ1-1; D uncertain. The CDR3 consists of 15 residues. CDR1 and CDR2 (germline): SGHDN, FVKESK. V dropped 4 bases and J dropped 4 bases, with 16 bases sitting between them. In nucleotides, the CDR3 is TGTGCCAGCAGCCGCCCGGAGGGCCGTGGCACTGAAGCTTTCTTT. This encodes CASSRPEGRGTEAFF.

This chain uses TRBV3-1 (or the pseudogene TRBV3-2) with TRBJ2-6; D is uncertain. CDR1 and CDR2 (germline): LGHDT, YNNKEL (reference sequence). This CDR3 spans 16 amino acids. V lost 10 bases and J lost 4, with 20 bases in between. CDR3: CATQPGTVAGANVLTF. DNA of the CDR3: TGTGCCACACAACCAGGAACAGTAGCAGGGGCCAACGTCCTGACTTTC.

The rearrangement joins TRBV7-9 to TRBJ1-5; 7 nucleotides align to TRBD1. Germline CDR1 is SEHNR and CDR2 is FQNEAQ (reference sequence). The CDR3 length is 14 residues. With V trimmed by 5 bases and J by 4 bases, 5 bases remained unmatched. Here the CDR3 DNA reads TGTGCCAGCAGCCGGGACAGCCTAAATCAGCCCCAGCATTTT. Amino acids: CASSRDSLNQPQHF.

J is TRBJ1-4 and V is TRBV29-1; no clear D gene. Trimming stripped 3 bases from V and 1 base from J, with 6 bases between. The CDR3 is 13 amino acids. Germline-derived CDR1 and CDR2 are SQVTM and ANQGSEA. CDR3 region: CSVEEGTNEKLFF. The DNA of the CDR3 is TGCAGCGTTGAGGAGGGAACTAATGAAAAACTGTTTTTT.

This sequence joins TRBV5-6 and TRBJ1-1, with D maybe TRBD1 (5 bases). V dropped 2 bases and J dropped 3 bases, with 14 bases sitting between them. The CDR3 loop spans 15 amino acids. From germline, CDR1 is SGHDT and CDR2 YYEEEE. The CDR3 reads CASSFFEGLDTEAFF. CDR3 nucleotides: TGTGCCAGCAGCTTCTTTGAGGGGCTTGACACTGAAGCTTTCTTT. The variable domain in full, completed from reference TRBV5-6 and TRBJ1-1, reads DAGVTQSPTHLIKTRGQQVTLRCSPKSGHDTVSWYQQALGQGPQFIFQYYEEEERQRGNFPDRFSGHQFPNYSSELNVNALLLGDSALYLCASSFFEGLDTEAFFGQGTRLTVV.

V gene TRBV10-3 combines with J gene TRBJ2-7; D gene unclear. V was cut by 3 bases and J by 2 bases, with 2 bases left in between. Germline CDR1 is ENHRY and CDR2 is SYGVKD. This CDR3 has 11 residues. CDR3 protein: CAISDAYEQYF. In DNA form, the CDR3 reads TGTGCCATCAGTGACGCCTACGAGCAGTACTTC.

The chain links TRBV19 to TRBJ2-2, with D tentatively TRBD2 (6 bases). V lost 3 bases, J lost 7 bases, and 12 bases lay in between. The CDR3 covers 14 residues. Germline V CDR1 and CDR2: LNHDA, SQIVND (reference sequence). DNA for the CDR3: TGTGCCAGTAGTATTGGAGGGGCGGTCGGGGAGCTGTTTTTT. Amino acid sequence: CASSIGGAVGELFF.

J is TRBJ1-6 and V is TRBV6-5; a possible D gene is TRBD1 (6 bases). The ends were cut back, 5 bases at V and 8 bases at J, with 13 bases in the middle. Germline CDR1 reads MNHEY; CDR2 reads SVGAGI. This CDR3 region has 14 residues. CDR3 sequence (DNA): TGTGCCAGCAGTAAGACAGGCCTGTATTCACCCCTCCACTTT. Amino acid sequence: CASSKTGLYSPLHF.

The rearrangement joins TRBV11-2 to TRBJ1-2; the D gene is possibly TRBD1 (5 bases). CDR1 is SGHAT, CDR2 FQNNGV, per germline. CDR3 size: 12 residues. Between the trimmed V and J ends, which lost 8 bases and 4 bases, there was a span of 11 bases. The CDR3 loop is CASLGGGYGYTF. In DNA, the CDR3 is TGTGCCAGCCTGGGGGGTGGCTATGGCTACACCTTC.

The rearrangement joins TRBV6-5 to TRBJ2-7, with no clear D. The CDR3 contains 16 residues. Trimming left V 3 bases short and J 0 bases short, with 15 bases between. The V gene's germline CDR1 is MNHEY and CDR2 SVGAGI. For the CDR3, the DNA is TGTGCCAGCAGTTATGAAAGGTACTCTCACTCCTACGAGCAGTACTTC. It codes for CASSYERYSHSYEQYF.

The V gene is TRBV27, the J gene TRBJ1-6; TRBD1 matches at 10 bases. The V and J ends lost 6 bases and 5 bases, in that order; junction bases with no gene match: 4. The V gene's germline CDR1 is MNHEY and CDR2 SMNVEV (reference sequence). The CDR3 contains 15 residues. The CDR3 DNA reads as TGTGCCAGCAGGCCCGGGACAGGGGATAATTCACCCCTCCACTTT. Translating gives CASRPGTGDNSPLHF.

The chain combines TRBV25-1 with TRBJ2-7, with 7 bases lining up with TRBD2. Germline CDR1 and CDR2: MGHDK and SYGVNS. Trimming removed 3 bases from V and 0 bases from J; junction bases left unmatched: 2. The CDR3 has 14 residues. This CDR3 reads CASSEGGSSYEQYF. CDR3 nucleotides: TGTGCCAGCAGTGAGGGGGGGAGCTCCTACGAGCAGTACTTC.

The rearrangement uses TRBV4-1 and TRBJ1-6; 8 nucleotides match TRBD1. Trimming removed 0 bases from V and 7 bases from J; junction bases left unmatched: 5. Germline V gene sequence: CDR1 MGHRA, CDR2 YSYEKL. The CDR3 has 16 amino acids. The chain's CDR3 is CASSQDIPGGNSPLHF. The DNA for the CDR3 is TGCGCCAGCAGCCAAGATATCCCAGGGGGCAATTCACCCCTCCACTTT.

The chain uses TRBV7-9 and TRBJ2-3; 9 bases fit TRBD1. J gave up 4 bases and V 5 bases, and 16 bases lay outside the gene matches. This CDR3 has 18 residues. The V gene's germline CDR1 is SEHNR and CDR2 FQNEAQ (reference sequence). Here the CDR3 reads CASSREGGTGSVADTQYF. DNA for the CDR3: TGTGCCAGCAGCCGCGAGGGTGGGACAGGGTCCGTGGCAGATACGCAGTATTTT.

The V and J genes are TRBV6-1 and TRBJ1-4; D is undetermined. Trimming removed 4 bases from V and 3 bases from J, with 15 bases in between. This CDR3 has 16 amino acids. Per the germline V gene, CDR1 is MNHNS and CDR2 is SASEGT. CDR3 bases: TGTGCCAGCAGTGGACTCAACGGGATGGCTAATGAAAAACTGTTTTTT. As protein: CASSGLNGMANEKLFF.

This chain uses TRBV5-1 with TRBJ1-4, with D unresolved. Trimming pared 0 bases from V and 0 bases from J, leaving 3 bases between. CDR3 length: 14 residues. Per the germline V gene, CDR1 is SGHRS and CDR2 is YFSETQ. CDR3 in amino acids: CASSLGTTNEKLFF. Here the CDR3 DNA reads TGCGCCAGCAGCTTGGGTACAACTAATGAAAAACTGTTTTTT.

This clone is a singleton in its sample. V gene TRBV4-1 combines with J gene TRBJ1-5; 8 nucleotides align to TRBD1. Unmatched junction bases numbered 9, after V lost 2 bases and J lost 9 bases. This CDR3 is 15 amino acids long. The germline V gene has CDR1 MGHRA and CDR2 YSYEKL. The CDR3 DNA sequence: TGCGCCAGCAGCCAAAGGACAGGGACCTTGGGGCCCCAGCATTTT. Translation gives CASSQRTGTLGPQHF.

A single count supports this clone. J is TRBJ1-1 and V is TRBV2, with TRBD1 as a possible D gene (6 bases). This CDR3 is built from 15 residues. Germline V gives CDR1 SNHLY, CDR2 FYNNEI. Deletions cut 8 bases from V and 4 bases from J, with 20 bases between. The CDR3: CASRGGIQRSTEAFF. The CDR3, as DNA: TGTGCCAGCCGAGGGGGTATTCAGCGGAGCACTGAAGCTTTCTTT.

The chain employs TRBV5-1 and TRBJ1-2; no definite D call. V gave up 2 bases and J gave up 8 bases, with 10 bases separating them. Germline CDR1 reads SGHRS; CDR2 reads YFSETQ. This CDR3 contains 12 residues. The CDR3 coding sequence is TGCGCCAGCAGCTTTTCGGAAGACGGCTACACCTTC. Translation: CASSFSEDGYTF.

V usage is TRBV9 and J usage is TRBJ1-4, with D uncertain. Germline V lookup: CDR1 SGDLS, CDR2 YYNGEE. Trimming shortened V by 3 bases and J by 10 bases, and 13 bases separated the two germline ends. The CDR3 is 13 residues long. The CDR3 region has the DNA TGTGCCAGCAGCGGAGGTACCTGGGGAAAACTGTTTTTT. Amino acid sequence: CASSGGTWGKLFF.

CDR3 residues: CASSLLALSSYEQYF. The CDR3 nucleotides read TGTGCCAGCAGCTTGTTAGCGTTATCCTCCTACGAGCAGTACTTC. The chain has TRBV5-4 and TRBJ2-7; the D gene is possibly TRBD2 (5 bases). This CDR3 comprises 15 residues. Germline CDR1 is SGHNT and CDR2 is YYREEE (reference sequence). Trimming stripped 1 base from V and 0 bases from J, with 11 bases between.

Of note for this clone: This specimen includes other DNA sequences encoding the same CDR3. The chain combines TRBV20-1 with TRBJ1-2; no reliable D call. Germline CDR1 reads DFQATT; CDR2 reads SNEGSKA (reference sequence). V dropped 0 bases and J dropped 4 bases, with 3 bases sitting between them. This CDR3 has 11 amino acids. Here the CDR3 DNA reads TGCAGTGCTAGAGAAGGCTATGGCTACACCTTC. This codes for CSAREGYGYTF.

J is TRBJ2-6 and V is TRBV4-1; D call uncertain. There are 18 residues in the CDR3. CDR1 and CDR2 (germline): MGHRA, YSYEKL. V lost 0 bases and J lost 0, with 12 bases in between. The CDR3 region is CASSQDQARYSGANVLTF. CDR3 bases: TGCGCCAGCAGCCAAGATCAAGCCCGGTACTCTGGGGCCAACGTCCTGACTTTC.

The gene calls are TRBV5-4 and TRBJ2-3, with 8 bases fitting TRBD2. Looked up from germline, CDR1 is SGHNT and CDR2 is YYREEE (reference sequence). The CDR3 loop spans 16 amino acids. The V segment lost 1 base and the J segment 4 bases; nucleotides outside the gene matches: 8. The CDR3 coding sequence is TGTGCCAGCAGCTTGAGAACCCTAGCGGGTGCAGATACGCAGTATTTT. Translating gives CASSLRTLAGADTQYF.

V and J are TRBV12-3 or TRBV12-4 and TRBJ2-7, with D possibly being TRBD2 (6 bases). V was cut by 3 bases and J by 12 bases, with 12 bases left in between. CDR3 length: 11 residues. Written as DNA, the CDR3 is TGTGCCAGCAGTTTCGGAGAGGGACTGTACTTC. It encodes CASSFGEGLYF.

The CDR3 DNA sequence: TGTGCCAGCAGCCAAGTGGGCCACCAGAACAATGAGCAGTTCTTC. Its translation: CASSQVGHQNNEQFF. The chain carries TRBV3-1 (or the pseudogene TRBV3-2) and TRBJ2-1; no clear D. Trimming stripped 1 base from V and 5 bases from J, with 12 bases between. The CDR3 length is 15 residues. Germline CDR1 LGHDT, CDR2 YNNKEL (reference sequence).

The chain's CDR3 is CASSLGPSEKLFF. CDR3 nucleotides: TGCGCCAGCAGCTTGGGACCGAGTGAAAAACTGTTTTTT. The chain employs TRBV5-1 and TRBJ1-4; no clear D gene. Trimming left V 0 bases short and J 7 bases short, with 7 bases between. The CDR3 runs 13 residues. CDR1 is SGHRS, CDR2 YFSETQ, per germline. The complete variable domain, with remaining parts taken from reference TRBV5-1 and TRBJ1-4, reads KAGVTQTPRYLIKTRGQQVTLSCSPISGHRSVSWYQQTPGQGLQFLFEYFSETQRNKGNFPGRFSGRQFSNSRSEMNVSTLELGDSALYLCASSLGPSEKLFFGSGTQLSVL.

The V gene is TRBV7-9, the J gene TRBJ2-5; perhaps TRBD1 as D (7 bases). The V end lost 7 bases, the J end lost 5 bases, and 20 bases lay between the germline ends. This CDR3 comprises 15 residues. Germline V CDR1 and CDR2: SEHNR, FQNEAQ (reference sequence). This CDR3 is CASTNQGGFVETQYF. CDR3 coding DNA: TGTGCCAGCACCAACCAGGGGGGCTTTGTGGAGACCCAGTACTTC.